This is a list of T cell receptor beta chains from one sample in a study of T cell repertoires in cytomegalovirus infection. TCRdb re-derived calls from the reads in MiXCR, one entry per CDR3 protein. The data show hundreds of thousands of distinct CDR3 sequences, less than 40% seen once. Material: PBMCs. Source of these receptors: a human donor in good health (CMV status not recorded). Some clones in this sample may be carry-over from other donors' samples. CDR3s include the opening cysteine and the closing phenylalanine or tryptophan. Each record gives: J gene, D gene, V gene, clone size, CDR3 DNA, CDR3 protein. D genes are given only for firm matches. The size entry is marked missing in some rows and otherwise reads once, few, many or a size class.

TRBJ2-7 . TRBV27 few TGTGCCAGCAGTTCATCGAACTTTTACGAGCAGTACTTC CASSSSNFYEQYF
TRBJ1-6 TRBD1 TRBV6-1 few TGTGCCAGCCGAGTTACAGGCTCCTCGCCTGGGACAGGAGGATATTCCTATAATTCACCCCTCCACTTT CASRVTGSSPGTGGYSYNSPLHF
TRBJ1-4 . TRBV12-3/TRBV12-4 few TGTGCCAGCAGTTTATTTGCCAGCCCAAATGAAAAACTGTTTTTT CASSLFASPNEKLFF
TRBJ2-5 . TRBV7-6 . TGTGCCAGCAGCTGGGTGAGGGAGACCCAGTACTTC CASSWVRETQYF
TRBJ2-1 TRBD1 TRBV6-2/TRBV6-3 many TGTGCCAGCAGTTACGATACAGGGGGCAATGAGCAGTTCTTC CASSYDTGGNEQFF
TRBJ2-7 . TRBV6-6 . TGTGCCAGCAGTTACTCGATCCATTCCGGGGACTACGAGCAGTACTTC CASSYSIHSGDYEQYF
TRBJ1-6 . TRBV7-9 . TGTGCCAGCAGCTTGGCATTTAGGGATAATTCACCCCTCCACTTT CASSLAFRDNSPLHF
TRBJ1-2 TRBD1 TRBV12-3/TRBV12-4 few TGTGCCAGCAGCGCTCAGGGGGCTACCTATGGCTACACCTTC CASSAQGATYGYTF
TRBJ2-1 TRBD1 TRBV6-5 few TGTGCCAGCAGTTACCTACCGGGACAGGGGGACAATGAGCAGTTCTTC CASSYLPGQGDNEQFF
TRBJ2-1 . TRBV7-2 few TGTGCCAGCAGCTTAACACCTGAGCAGTTCTTC CASSLTPEQFF
TRBJ1-4 . TRBV7-8 . TGTGCCAGCAGCTTAAGAGACGTTAGGGAAAAACTGTTTTTT CASSLRDVREKLFF
TRBJ2-3 . TRBV7-2 few TGTGCCAGCAGCTTAAGTCGTGCAGGGGGGATGGATACGCAGTATTTT CASSLSRAGGMDTQYF
TRBJ1-1 . TRBV19 few TGTGCCAGTAGTATAGTAACAGGGTTCGGGAACACTGAAGCTTTCTTT CASSIVTGFGNTEAFF
TRBJ2-1 TRBD2 TRBV7-2 many TGTGCCAGCAGCCCCAGGACTAGCGGGAAGAATGAGCAGTTCTTC CASSPRTSGKNEQFF
TRBJ2-1 . TRBV6-5 few TGTGCCAGCAGTTACGGGCGCAATGAGCAGTTCTTC CASSYGRNEQFF
TRBJ1-1 . TRBV12-3/TRBV12-4 . TGTGCCAGCATTTTTGGAGGGACGTTAAACACTGAAGCTTTCTTT CASIFGGTLNTEAFF
TRBJ1-2 TRBD1 TRBV5-1 . TGCGCCAGCAGCTCCGACAGGGGAATGGGCTACACCTTC CASSSDRGMGYTF